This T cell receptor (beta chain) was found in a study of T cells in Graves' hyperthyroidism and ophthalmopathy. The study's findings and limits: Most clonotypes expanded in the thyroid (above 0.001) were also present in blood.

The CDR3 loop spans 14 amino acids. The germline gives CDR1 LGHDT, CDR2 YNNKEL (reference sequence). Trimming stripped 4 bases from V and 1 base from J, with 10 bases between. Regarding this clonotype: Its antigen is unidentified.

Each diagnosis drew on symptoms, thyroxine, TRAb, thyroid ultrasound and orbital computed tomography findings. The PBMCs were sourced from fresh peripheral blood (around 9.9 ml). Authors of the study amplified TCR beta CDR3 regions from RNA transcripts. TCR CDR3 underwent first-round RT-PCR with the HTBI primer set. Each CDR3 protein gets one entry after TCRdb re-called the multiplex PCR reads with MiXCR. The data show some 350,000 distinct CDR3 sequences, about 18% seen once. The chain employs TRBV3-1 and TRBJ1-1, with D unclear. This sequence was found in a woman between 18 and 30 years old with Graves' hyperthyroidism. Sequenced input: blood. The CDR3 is CASSRETGNTEAFF. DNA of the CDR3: TGTGCCAGCAGCCGAGAGACGGGGAACACTGAAGCTTTCTTT.